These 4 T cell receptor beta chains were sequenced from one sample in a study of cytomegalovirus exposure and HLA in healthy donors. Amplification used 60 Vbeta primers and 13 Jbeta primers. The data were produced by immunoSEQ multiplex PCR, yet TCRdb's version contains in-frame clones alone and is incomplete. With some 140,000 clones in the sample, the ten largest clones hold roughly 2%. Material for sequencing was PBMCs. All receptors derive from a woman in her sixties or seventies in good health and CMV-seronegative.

The CDR3 bases are TGTGCCAGCAGCTCAGCGGGGGGGCCTTTCAATGAGCAGTTCTTC. The encoded protein is CASSSAGGPFNEQFF. The J gene is TRBJ2-1, the V gene TRBV9, with TRBD2 matching 10 bases. The trim removed 4 bases at V and 6 bases at J, leaving 7 bases unmatched. The CDR3 length is 15 residues. Per the germline V gene, CDR1 is SGDLS and CDR2 is YYNGEE.

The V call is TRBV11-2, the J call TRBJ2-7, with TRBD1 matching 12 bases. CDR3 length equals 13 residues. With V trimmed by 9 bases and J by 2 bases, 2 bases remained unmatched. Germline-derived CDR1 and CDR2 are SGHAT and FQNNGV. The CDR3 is CASRDRGPYEQYF. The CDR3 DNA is TGTGCCAGTCGGGACAGGGGGCCCTACGAGCAGTACTTC.

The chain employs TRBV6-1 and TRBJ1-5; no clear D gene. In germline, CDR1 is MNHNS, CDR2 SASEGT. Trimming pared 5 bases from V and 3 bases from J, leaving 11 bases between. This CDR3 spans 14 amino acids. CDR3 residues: CASSSRGHNQPQHF. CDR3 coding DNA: TGTGCCAGCAGTAGCCGGGGTCACAATCAGCCCCAGCATTTT.

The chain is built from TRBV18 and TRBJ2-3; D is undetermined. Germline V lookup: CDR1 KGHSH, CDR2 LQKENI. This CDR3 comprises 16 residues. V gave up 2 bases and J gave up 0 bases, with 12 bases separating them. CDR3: CASSPWAGTSTDTQYF. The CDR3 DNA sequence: TGTGCCAGCTCACCATGGGCAGGAACTAGCACAGATACGCAGTATTTT.